This passage covers 8 T cell receptor beta chains from one sample sequenced in a study of CD8 T cells in Susac syndrome. RNA totalling about 0.5 to 1 ug underwent reverse transcription with random hexamers. Each CDR3 protein is one row after TCRdb ran MiXCR on the immunoSEQ multiplex PCR reads. The table has approximately 180,000 distinct CDR3 sequences, just under 95% seen once. The source material was CD4+ T cells from PBMCs. All receptors derive from a human donor with Susac syndrome.

The chain couples TRBV28 to TRBJ2-1, with TRBD2 as a possible D gene (6 bases). V lost 8 bases to trimming and J lost 0 bases, with 8 bases between them. Per the germline V gene, CDR1 is MDHEN and CDR2 is SYDVKM. The CDR3 covers 13 residues. Here the CDR3 DNA reads TGTGCCAGCGGAGGGCCCTCCTACAATGAGCAGTTCTTC. It specifies CASGGPSYNEQFF. Full variable domain (rest looked up from reference TRBV28 and TRBJ2-1): DVKVTQSSRYLVKRTGEKVFLECVQDMDHENMFWYRQDPGLGLRLIYFSYDVKMKEKGDIPEGYSVSREKKERFSLILESASTNQTSMYLCASGGPSYNEQFFGPGTRLTVL.

The count of this clonotype is one. V usage is TRBV20-1 and J usage is TRBJ2-2; the D gene is possibly TRBD2 (5 bases). Germline loops: CDR1 DFQATT, CDR2 SNEGSKA (reference sequence). The V and J ends lost 5 bases and 9 bases respectively, with 28 bases between them. The CDR3 has 17 amino acids. Here the CDR3 DNA reads TGCAGTGCTGGGTCCCTTTCGGCGGGCGGGTTACGGAGGGAGCTGTTTTTT. This codes for CSAGSLSAGGLRRELFF.

This rearrangement joins TRBV2 to TRBJ1-2, with TRBD1 as a possible D gene (5 bases). The V gene's germline CDR1 is SNHLY and CDR2 FYNNEI. The V gene lost 3 bases and the J gene lost 8 bases, with 13 bases spanning the gap. This CDR3 is built from 13 residues. In nucleotides, the CDR3 is TGTGCCAGCAGTGAGAAGAGGGGTTGGGGCTACACCTTC. This encodes CASSEKRGWGYTF.

The chain combines TRBV2 with TRBJ2-2; maybe TRBD2 (6 bases). The germline gives CDR1 SNHLY, CDR2 FYNNEI. V gave up 3 bases and J gave up 5 bases, with 13 bases separating them. The CDR3 has 15 residues. CDR3: CASSDRGRGTGELFF. CDR3 nucleotide sequence: TGTGCCAGCAGTGATAGGGGCCGGGGGACCGGGGAGCTGTTTTTT.

This chain joins TRBV2 and TRBJ1-3; 7 bases agree with TRBD1. Germline CDR1 reads SNHLY; CDR2 reads FYNNEI. There are 15 residues in the CDR3. The J segment lost 0 bases and the V segment lost 7 bases, leaving 6 bases of the junction unmatched. CDR3 loop: CASIPDRNSGNTIYF. In DNA, the CDR3 is TGTGCCAGCATCCCGGACAGGAACTCTGGAAACACCATATATTTT.

The V gene is TRBV13, the J gene TRBJ2-7; the D call may be TRBD1 or TRBD2 (6 bases each). Germline V lookup: CDR1 PRHDT, CDR2 FYEKMQ (reference sequence). Trimming took 2 bases from V and 5 from J, leaving 19 bases between them. This CDR3 comprises 16 residues. For the CDR3, the DNA is TGTGCCAGCAGCTTACGGTTGGAGGGGGGATCCCACGAGCAGTACTTC. This sequence encodes CASSLRLEGGSHEQYF. The variable domain in full, completed from reference TRBV13 and TRBJ2-7, reads AAGVIQSPRHLIKEKRETATLKCYPIPRHDTVYWYQQGPGQDPQFLISFYEKMQSDKGSIPDRFSAQQFSDYHSELNMSSLELGDSALYFCASSLRLEGGSHEQYFGPGTRLTVT.

The genes are TRBV18 and TRBJ2-3; D unresolved. Trimming shortened V by 1 base and J by 5 bases, and 4 bases separated the two germline ends. The CDR3 loop spans 12 amino acids. CDR1 is KGHSH and CDR2 is LQKENI in the germline V gene. DNA of the CDR3: TGTGCCAGCTCACCACGAGTAGATACGCAGTATTTT. Amino acid sequence: CASSPRVDTQYF.

The V gene is TRBV28, the J gene TRBJ1-5, with a possible D match to TRBD1 (6 bases). Germline V lookup: CDR1 MDHEN, CDR2 SYDVKM. V was trimmed by 6 bases and J by 2 bases, leaving 14 bases between them. CDR3 size: 15 residues. In DNA form, the CDR3 reads TGTGCCAGCAGAGCCGGGGGGCGAGGCAATCAGCCCCAGCATTTT. This gives the protein CASRAGGRGNQPQHF.